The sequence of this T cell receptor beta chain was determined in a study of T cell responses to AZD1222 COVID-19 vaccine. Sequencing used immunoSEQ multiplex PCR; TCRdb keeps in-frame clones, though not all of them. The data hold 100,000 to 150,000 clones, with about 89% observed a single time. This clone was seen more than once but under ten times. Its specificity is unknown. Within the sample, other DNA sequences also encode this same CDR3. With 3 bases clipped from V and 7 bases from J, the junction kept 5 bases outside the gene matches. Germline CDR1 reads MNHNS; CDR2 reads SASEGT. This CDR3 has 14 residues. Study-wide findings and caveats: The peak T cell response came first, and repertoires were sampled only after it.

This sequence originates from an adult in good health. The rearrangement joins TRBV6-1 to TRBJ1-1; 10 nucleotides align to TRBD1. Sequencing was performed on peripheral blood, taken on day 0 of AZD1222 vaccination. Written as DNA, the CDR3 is TGTGCCAGCAGTGATGACAGGGGGCGAGATGAAGCTTTCTTT. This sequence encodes CASSDDRGRDEAFF.